The 32 T cell receptor beta chains below come from one sample, sequenced in a study of T cell responses to AZD1222 COVID-19 vaccine. Clones were sequenced by immunoSEQ multiplex PCR, and TCRdb holds only the in-frame ones, with some missing. The sample has around 180,000 clones; almost 90% are singletons. Material: peripheral blood, obtained on day 0 of AZD1222 vaccination. The source of these receptors is an adult in good health.

The chain recombines TRBV4-3 with TRBJ1-4; 7 bases are shared with TRBD1. Looked up from germline, CDR1 is LGHNA and CDR2 is YSLEER. The CDR3 has 17 amino acids. After removal of 2 bases from V and 1 base from J, the junction contained 7 bases not matched to a gene. In DNA form, the CDR3 reads TGCGCCAGCAGCCAATCGGACAGGTCCTTAACTAATGAAAAACTGTTTTTT. Amino acids: CASSQSDRSLTNEKLFF.

V gene TRBV30 combines with J gene TRBJ1-4; 8 nucleotides agree with TRBD1. Germline CDR1 GTSNPN, CDR2 SVGIG (reference sequence). This CDR3 comprises 12 residues. J gave up 3 bases and V 7 bases, and 1 base lay outside the gene matches. The CDR3 sequence is CASDRANEKLFF. DNA of the CDR3: TGTGCCTCGGACAGGGCTAATGAAAAACTGTTTTTT.

In this sample, this clone turned up a few times. The rearrangement uses TRBV21-1 and TRBJ1-5. TRBV21-1 is flagged as a pseudogene. This CDR3 has 17 amino acids. Here the CDR3 reads CASSKSETSARDQPQHF. CDR3 DNA sequence: TGTGCCAGCAGCAAATCAGAGACGTCAGCAAGGGATCAGCCCCAGCATTTT.

CDR3 DNA sequence: TGTGCCAGTAGTATAATCACGGGTAGGGGCTACACCTTC. The encoded protein is CASSIITGRGYTF. This chain joins TRBV19 and TRBJ1-2; unclear D gene. V was clipped by 2 bases and J by 8 bases, with 12 bases between them. Looked up from germline, CDR1 is LNHDA and CDR2 is SQIVND (reference sequence). This CDR3 has 13 amino acids.

This chain joins TRBV30 and TRBJ2-5; the D is unclear. This CDR3 contains 13 residues. The germline gives CDR1 GTSNPN, CDR2 SVGIG (reference sequence). The V end was cut by 7 bases, the J end by 9 bases, with 21 bases between. The CDR3 here is CAFETRPDGAQYF. The CDR3 DNA reads TGTGCCTTCGAAACCCGCCCCGATGGGGCCCAGTACTTC.

The V and J genes are TRBV5-1 and TRBJ2-7; D may be TRBD1 or TRBD2 (5 bases each). The V gene's germline CDR1 is SGHRS and CDR2 YFSETQ. This CDR3 comprises 12 residues. Deletions cut 5 bases from V and 2 bases from J, with 8 bases between. The CDR3 is CASSRGTYEQYF. CDR3 nucleotides: TGCGCCAGCAGTCGGGGCACCTACGAGCAGTACTTC.

This clone has a single count. The chain couples TRBV21-1 to TRBJ1-6; the table's D call, TRBD1, has no DNA check behind it. TRBV21-1 corresponds to a pseudogene. CDR3 length: 16 residues. The CDR3 here is CASTRGRTGGYSPLHF. As DNA, the CDR3 is TGTGCCAGCACCAGGGGAAGGACAGGGGGGTATTCACCCCTCCACTTT.

The CDR3 nucleotides read TGTGCCAGCAGCTTCAGGACTAGCGGTCTCAATGAGCAGTTCTTC. It encodes CASSFRTSGLNEQFF. V is TRBV11-3 and J is TRBJ2-1; 10 nucleotides match TRBD2. The length of the CDR3 is 15 residues. With 3 bases clipped from V and 6 bases from J, the junction kept 5 bases outside the gene matches. Germline lookup yields CDR1 SGHNT and CDR2 YENEEA.

This chain joins TRBV5-1 and TRBJ2-3; D possibly corresponds to TRBD1 (6 bases). This CDR3 region has 14 residues. The germline V and J ends were trimmed by 0 bases and 3 bases, with 8 bases remaining between them. The V gene's germline CDR1 is SGHRS and CDR2 YFSETQ. DNA of the CDR3: TGCGCCAGCAGCTTGGATCAGGGGACAGATACGCAGTATTTT. Protein product: CASSLDQGTDTQYF.

This clone was picked up a small number of times. V is TRBV14 and J is TRBJ1-1; D is unclear. The CDR3 totals 13 residues. The germline gives CDR1 SGHDN, CDR2 FVKESK. V shed 5 bases and J shed 2 bases, with 9 bases lying between them. The CDR3 coding sequence is TGTGCCAGCAGCGGCAGGCCAAACACTGAAGCTTTCTTT. It yields the protein CASSGRPNTEAFF.

The rearrangement links TRBV28 to TRBJ2-3; TRBD1 is a possible D gene (7 bases). CDR3 size: 15 residues. V lost 8 bases and J lost 0, with 15 bases in between. CDR1 and CDR2 (germline): MDHEN, SYDVKM. CDR3 bases: TGTGCCAGCCGCTCCGGGGGACAGAGCACAGATACGCAGTATTTT. Amino acid sequence: CASRSGGQSTDTQYF.

The gene calls are TRBV6-4 and TRBJ2-7; D call uncertain. Germline V gives CDR1 MRHNA, CDR2 SNTAGT. Between the trimmed V and J ends, which lost 4 bases and 1 base, there was a span of 2 bases. The CDR3 is 11 residues long. Written as DNA, the CDR3 is TGTGCCAGCAGTGGGTCCTACGAGCAGTACTTC. It encodes CASSGSYEQYF.

This chain connects TRBV5-1 to TRBJ2-5; D gene unclear. Per the germline V gene, CDR1 is SGHRS and CDR2 is YFSETQ. The CDR3 runs to 15 residues. The germline V and J ends were trimmed by 1 base and 0 bases, with 10 bases remaining between them. CDR3 in DNA: TGCGCCAGCAGCTTGTCGGCGCAGGACCAAGAGACCCAGTACTTC. It specifies CASSLSAQDQETQYF.

The rearrangement joins TRBV5-6 to TRBJ2-3; a possible D gene is TRBD2 (5 bases). The V and J ends lost 3 bases and 9 bases respectively, with 11 bases between them. This CDR3 contains 12 residues. Germline V gene sequence: CDR1 SGHDT, CDR2 YYEEEE. DNA for the CDR3: TGTGCCAGCAGCTCGGAGCGGAGGACGCAGTATTTT. Amino acids: CASSSERRTQYF.

The V and J genes are TRBV5-1 and TRBJ2-7, with 8 bases aligning to TRBD1. The CDR3 consists of 14 residues. V lost 4 bases to trimming and J lost 2 bases; unmatched junction nucleotides: 5. CDR1 and CDR2 (germline): SGHRS, YFSETQ. The CDR3 DNA reads as TGCGCCAGCAGCCCGGGACAGGCAACCTACGAGCAGTACTTC. The encoded protein is CASSPGQATYEQYF.

The gene calls are TRBV18 and TRBJ1-6; D call uncertain. Germline V gives CDR1 KGHSH, CDR2 LQKENI. The CDR3 length is 15 residues. Trimming removed 1 base from V and 6 bases from J, with 10 bases in between. The CDR3 DNA follows: TGTGCCAGCTCACCACTCGGACGGGCTAATTCACCCCTCCACTTT. It codes for CASSPLGRANSPLHF.

This chain links TRBV18 with TRBJ1-2; a weak D match, TRBD1 (5 bases). This CDR3 is built from 14 residues. V was shortened by 3 bases and J by 7 bases, with 15 bases between the two germline ends. CDR1 KGHSH and CDR2 LQKENI come from the germline V gene. CDR3 sequence reads: CASSPVDSRTGYTF. The CDR3 DNA reads TGTGCCAGCTCACCCGTCGACAGCCGTACTGGCTACACCTTC. Combining the CDR3 with reference TRBV18 and TRBJ1-2 gives the whole variable domain NAGVMQNPRHLVRRRGQEARLRCSPMKGHSHVYWYRQLPEEGLKFMVYLQKENIIDESGMPKERFSAEFPKEGPSILRIQQVVRGDSAAYFCASSPVDSRTGYTFGSGTRLTVV.

This clone appeared once. This chain joins TRBV30 and TRBJ1-1; D gene ambiguous. V was shortened by 0 bases and J by 2 bases, with 7 bases between the two germline ends. The CDR3 is 13 amino acids. Per the germline V gene, CDR1 is GTSNPN and CDR2 is SVGIG (reference sequence). The CDR3 DNA follows: TGTGCCTGGAGTGTTGGATTTAACACTGAAGCTTTCTTT. This sequence encodes CAWSVGFNTEAFF.

J is TRBJ1-2 and V is TRBV28; D is uncertain. V lost 2 bases and J lost 7, with 11 bases in between. This CDR3 has 13 residues. Germline CDR1 and CDR2: MDHEN and SYDVKM. CDR3 sequence reads: CASSLHSSLGYTF. The CDR3 region has the DNA TGTGCCAGCAGTTTACACAGTTCACTTGGCTACACCTTC.

This rearrangement joins TRBV3-1 (or the pseudogene TRBV3-2) to TRBJ2-7; 9 positions match TRBD2. Germline values: CDR1 LGHDT, CDR2 YNNKEL (reference sequence). V gave up 0 bases and J gave up 2 bases; unmatched junction bases: 11. CDR3 length: 18 residues. CDR3 residues: CASSQDGGGLAPTYEQYF. The CDR3 bases are TGTGCCAGCAGCCAAGATGGTGGGGGACTAGCACCCACCTACGAGCAGTACTTC.

The genes are TRBV4-2 and TRBJ2-5; D is undetermined. The CDR3 is 13 amino acids. CDR1 and CDR2 from the germline V gene are LGHNA and YNFKEQ. V was trimmed by 3 bases and J by 5 bases, leaving 10 bases between them. The DNA for the CDR3 is TGTGCCAGCAGCCAGCTACGTGCCGAGACCCAGTACTTC. This codes for CASSQLRAETQYF.

This chain's CDR3 is CASSLWRGAGQPQHF. Written as DNA, the CDR3 is TGTGCCAGCAGTTTATGGAGAGGGGCCGGACAGCCCCAGCATTTT. The chain couples TRBV28 to TRBJ1-5; possibly TRBD1 for D (5 bases). CDR3 size: 15 residues. V was trimmed by 0 bases and J by 7 bases, leaving 13 bases between them. Germline CDR1 MDHEN, CDR2 SYDVKM.

The chain employs TRBV6-2 or TRBV6-3 and TRBJ2-1; 8 bases match TRBD1. The CDR3 extends over 15 amino acids. Germline loops: CDR1 MNHEY, CDR2 SVGEGT. V lost 5 bases to trimming and J lost 4 bases; unmatched junction nucleotides: 7. CDR3 in DNA: TGTGCCAGCAGTCCGGGGACAGGTGTGTACAATGAGCAGTTCTTC. Translated, it gives CASSPGTGVYNEQFF.

This sequence joins TRBV5-1 and TRBJ1-4; perhaps TRBD1 as D (6 bases). This CDR3 region has 14 residues. V was cut by 4 bases and J by 6 bases, with 13 bases left in between. Germline V gives CDR1 SGHRS, CDR2 YFSETQ. This CDR3 reads CASSAGEFDEKLFF. In DNA form, the CDR3 reads TGCGCCAGCAGCGCAGGGGAGTTTGATGAAAAACTGTTTTTT.

The rearrangement uses TRBV6-5 and TRBJ1-4; maybe TRBD1 (6 bases). The CDR3 spans 14 residues. V dropped 6 bases and J dropped 4 bases, with 12 bases sitting between them. Looked up from germline, CDR1 is MNHEY and CDR2 is SVGAGI. This chain's CDR3 is CASSNRAFNEKLFF. As DNA, the CDR3 is TGTGCCAGCAGCAACAGGGCTTTTAATGAAAAACTGTTTTTT.

The chain combines TRBV29-1 with TRBJ1-6; D uncertain. The CDR3 totals 15 residues. The V gene's germline CDR1 is SQVTM and CDR2 ANQGSEA. Trimming took 8 bases from V and 5 from J, leaving 19 bases between them. CDR3 sequence reads: CSFGYRWIDNSPLHF. The DNA for the CDR3 is TGCAGCTTCGGATACCGCTGGATCGATAATTCACCCCTCCACTTT.

This chain connects TRBV18 to TRBJ1-5; D uncertain. The V gene's germline CDR1 is KGHSH and CDR2 LQKENI. The CDR3 length is 16 residues. Trimming left V 2 bases short and J 0 bases short, with 11 bases between. CDR3 in DNA: TGTGCCAGCTCACCATTTTACGATCTTAGCAATCAGCCCCAGCATTTT. This translates into CASSPFYDLSNQPQHF.

The chain couples TRBV12-3 or TRBV12-4 to TRBJ2-7; maybe TRBD2 (6 bases). Trimming cost V 4 bases and J 6 bases, with 10 bases left between them. The length of the CDR3 is 12 residues. The CDR3 region has the DNA TGTGCCAGCAGTTGGGGGGTCCCCGAGCAGTACTTC. Translation: CASSWGVPEQYF.

The chain uses TRBV28 and TRBJ1-4; tentatively, D is TRBD1 (5 bases). Trimming took off 5 bases at V and 5 bases at J, with 18 bases between the two ends. This CDR3 is built from 16 residues. Germline CDR1 is MDHEN and CDR2 is SYDVKM. DNA for the CDR3: TGTGCCAGCAGTCCCCTAATAATCAGGGCAAATGAAAAACTGTTTTTT. Residues: CASSPLIIRANEKLFF. The full variable domain, in which reference TRBV28 and TRBJ1-4 provide the parts outside the CDR3, is DVKVTQSSRYLVKRTGEKVFLECVQDMDHENMFWYRQDPGLGLRLIYFSYDVKMKEKGDIPEGYSVSREKKERFSLILESASTNQTSMYLCASSPLIIRANEKLFFGSGTQLSVL.

The chain carries TRBV7-2 and TRBJ1-4; TRBD1 is a possible D gene (5 bases). Germline V CDR1 and CDR2: SGHTA, FQGNSA. CDR3 size: 16 residues. Trimming cost V 5 bases and J 11 bases, with 24 bases left between them. The CDR3 loop is CASSDLGVKAPGKLFF. For the CDR3, the DNA is TGTGCCAGCAGCGACCTAGGGGTAAAGGCCCCAGGGAAACTGTTTTTT.

The chain is built from TRBV27 and TRBJ2-1, with no clear D. The germline V gene has CDR1 MNHEY and CDR2 SMNVEV (reference sequence). With 2 bases removed from V and 6 bases from J, the gap between germline ends came to 11 bases. The CDR3 runs 14 residues. CDR3 nucleotide sequence: TGTGCCAGCAGTTTACTAGTTTCAAGCAATGAGCAGTTCTTC. Encoded protein: CASSLLVSSNEQFF.

Concerning this clone itself: Other DNA sequences in the same sample also yield this CDR3. V gene TRBV5-1 combines with J gene TRBJ2-3, with D unclear. V shed 0 bases and J shed 1 base, with 6 bases lying between them. The CDR3 contains 14 residues. CDR1 and CDR2 (germline): SGHRS, YFSETQ. The CDR3 nucleotides read TGCGCCAGCAGCTTGGACAGTCGCACAGATACGCAGTATTTT. Its translation: CASSLDSRTDTQYF. The variable domain in full, with the rest retrieved from reference TRBV5-1 and TRBJ2-3, is KAGVTQTPRYLIKTRGQQVTLSCSPISGHRSVSWYQQTPGQGLQFLFEYFSETQRNKGNFPGRFSGRQFSNSRSEMNVSTLELGDSALYLCASSLDSRTDTQYFGPGTRLTVL.